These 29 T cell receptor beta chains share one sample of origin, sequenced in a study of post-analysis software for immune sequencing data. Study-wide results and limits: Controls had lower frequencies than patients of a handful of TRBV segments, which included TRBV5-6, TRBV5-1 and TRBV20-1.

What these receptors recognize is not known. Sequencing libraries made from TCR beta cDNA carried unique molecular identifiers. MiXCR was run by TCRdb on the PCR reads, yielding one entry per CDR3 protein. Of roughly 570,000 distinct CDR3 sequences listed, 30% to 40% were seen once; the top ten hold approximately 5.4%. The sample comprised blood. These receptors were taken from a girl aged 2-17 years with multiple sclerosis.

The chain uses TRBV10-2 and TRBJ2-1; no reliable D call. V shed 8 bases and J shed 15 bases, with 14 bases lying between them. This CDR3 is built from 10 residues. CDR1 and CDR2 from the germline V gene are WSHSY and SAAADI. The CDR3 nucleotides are TGCGCCAGCGGTCCAGATTCGGGGTTCTTC. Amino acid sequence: CASGPDSGFF.

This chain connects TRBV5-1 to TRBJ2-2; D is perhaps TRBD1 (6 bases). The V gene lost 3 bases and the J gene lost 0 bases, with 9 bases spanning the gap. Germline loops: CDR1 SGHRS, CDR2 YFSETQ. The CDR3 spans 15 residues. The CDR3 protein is CASSSQGTNTGELFF. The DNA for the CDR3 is TGCGCCAGCAGCTCACAGGGCACGAACACCGGGGAGCTGTTTTTT.

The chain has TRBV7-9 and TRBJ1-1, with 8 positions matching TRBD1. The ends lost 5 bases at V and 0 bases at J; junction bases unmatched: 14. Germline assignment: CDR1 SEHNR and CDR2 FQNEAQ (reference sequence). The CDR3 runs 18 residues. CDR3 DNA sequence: TGTGCCAGCAGCCGACTAGGACAGGGAGGTAGCATGAACACTGAAGCTTTCTTT. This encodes CASSRLGQGGSMNTEAFF.

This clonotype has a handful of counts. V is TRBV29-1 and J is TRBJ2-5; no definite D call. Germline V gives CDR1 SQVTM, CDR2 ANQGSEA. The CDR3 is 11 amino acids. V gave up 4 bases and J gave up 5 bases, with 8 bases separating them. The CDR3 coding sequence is TGCAGCGTTGTGTTCGGGGAGACCCAGTACTTC. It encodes CSVVFGETQYF.

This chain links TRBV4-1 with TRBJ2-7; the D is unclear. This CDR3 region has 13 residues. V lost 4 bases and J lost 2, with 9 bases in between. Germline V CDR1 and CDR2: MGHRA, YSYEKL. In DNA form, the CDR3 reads TGCGCCAGCAGCCTCGATAGCCCCTACGAGCAGTACTTC. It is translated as CASSLDSPYEQYF.

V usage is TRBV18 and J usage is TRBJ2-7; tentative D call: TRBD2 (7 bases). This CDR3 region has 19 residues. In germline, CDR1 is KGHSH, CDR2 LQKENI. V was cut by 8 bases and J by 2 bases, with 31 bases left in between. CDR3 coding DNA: TGTGCCAGCGCCTTAGGGCCGCCTTGGGGGGGCCAACGAACCTACGAGCAGTACTTC. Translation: CASALGPPWGGQRTYEQYF.

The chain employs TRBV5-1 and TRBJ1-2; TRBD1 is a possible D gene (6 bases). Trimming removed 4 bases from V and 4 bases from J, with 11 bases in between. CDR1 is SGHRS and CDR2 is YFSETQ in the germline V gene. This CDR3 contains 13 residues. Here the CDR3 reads CASSPLDSYGYTF. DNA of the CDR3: TGCGCCAGCAGCCCACTGGACAGCTATGGCTACACCTTC.

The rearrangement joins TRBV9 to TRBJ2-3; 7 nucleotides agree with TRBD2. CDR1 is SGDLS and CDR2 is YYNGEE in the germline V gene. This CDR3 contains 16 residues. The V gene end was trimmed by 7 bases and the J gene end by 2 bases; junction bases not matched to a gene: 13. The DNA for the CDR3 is TGTGCCAGCGGCCCCGGACTAGATGGGCCCACAGATACGCAGTATTTT. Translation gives CASGPGLDGPTDTQYF.

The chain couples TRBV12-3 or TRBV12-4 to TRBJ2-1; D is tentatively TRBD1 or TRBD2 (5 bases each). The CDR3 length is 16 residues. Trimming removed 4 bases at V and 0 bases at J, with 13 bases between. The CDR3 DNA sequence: TGTGCCAGCAGTTACGGTTCAGGGAGCTCCTACAATGAGCAGTTCTTC. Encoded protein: CASSYGSGSSYNEQFF.

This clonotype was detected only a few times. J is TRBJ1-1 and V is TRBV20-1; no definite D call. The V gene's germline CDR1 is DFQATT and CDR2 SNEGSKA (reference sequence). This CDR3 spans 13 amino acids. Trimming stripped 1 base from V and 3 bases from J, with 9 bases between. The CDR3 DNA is TGCAGTGCTAGAGCCGGGTCGGACACTGAAGCTTTCTTT. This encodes CSARAGSDTEAFF.

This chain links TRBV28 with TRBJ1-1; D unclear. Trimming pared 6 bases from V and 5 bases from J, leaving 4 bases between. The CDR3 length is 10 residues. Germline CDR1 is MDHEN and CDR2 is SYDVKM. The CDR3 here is CASRRTEAFF. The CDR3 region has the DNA TGTGCCAGCAGGCGTACTGAAGCTTTCTTT.

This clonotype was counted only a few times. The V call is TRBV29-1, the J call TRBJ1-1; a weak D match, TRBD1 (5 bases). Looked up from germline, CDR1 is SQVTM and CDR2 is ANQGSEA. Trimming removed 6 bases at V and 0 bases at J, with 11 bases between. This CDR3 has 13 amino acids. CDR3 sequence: CSVAGRLNTEAFF. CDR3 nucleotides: TGCAGCGTCGCGGGACGCTTGAACACTGAAGCTTTCTTT. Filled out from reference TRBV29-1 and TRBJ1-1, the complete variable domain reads SAVISQKPSRDICQRGTSLTIQCQVDSQVTMMFWYRQQPGQSLTLIATANQGSEATYESGFVIDKFPISRPNLTFSTLTVSNMSPEDSSIYLCSVAGRLNTEAFFGQGTRLTVV.

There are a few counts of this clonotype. This chain's CDR3 is CASSQEVASGGALPDTQYF. The CDR3 coding sequence is TGCGCCAGCAGCCAAGAGGTGGCTAGCGGGGGGGCCCTTCCAGATACGCAGTATTTT. This sequence joins TRBV4-1 and TRBJ2-3, with 12 bases aligning to TRBD2. The junction had 11 bases not matched to a gene; V was cut back by 0 bases and J by 4 bases. Germline-derived CDR1 and CDR2 are MGHRA and YSYEKL. The CDR3 consists of 19 residues.

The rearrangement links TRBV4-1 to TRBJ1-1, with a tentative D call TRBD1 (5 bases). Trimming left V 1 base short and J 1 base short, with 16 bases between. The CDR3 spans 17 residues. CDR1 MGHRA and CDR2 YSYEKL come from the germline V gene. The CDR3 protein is CASSQGQNWGRNTEAFF. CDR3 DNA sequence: TGCGCCAGCAGCCAAGGACAAAATTGGGGGAGGAACACTGAAGCTTTCTTT.

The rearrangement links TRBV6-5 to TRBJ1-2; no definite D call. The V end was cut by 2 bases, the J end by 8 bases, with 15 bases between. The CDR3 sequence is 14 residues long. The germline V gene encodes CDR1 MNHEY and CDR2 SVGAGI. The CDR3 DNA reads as TGTGCCAGCAGTTACGGGTCTGTGAGGAACGGCTACACCTTC. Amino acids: CASSYGSVRNGYTF.

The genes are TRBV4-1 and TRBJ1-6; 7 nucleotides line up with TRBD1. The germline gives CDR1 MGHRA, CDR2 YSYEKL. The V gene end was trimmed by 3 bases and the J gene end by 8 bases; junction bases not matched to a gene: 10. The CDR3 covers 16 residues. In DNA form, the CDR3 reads TGCGCCAGCAGCCAGCCTCACAGGGGTTCTTATTCACCCCTCCACTTT. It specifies CASSQPHRGSYSPLHF.

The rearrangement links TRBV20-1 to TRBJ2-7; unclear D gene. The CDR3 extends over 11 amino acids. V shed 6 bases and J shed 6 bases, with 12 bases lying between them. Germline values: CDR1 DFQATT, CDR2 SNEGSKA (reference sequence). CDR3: CSANPSSEQYF. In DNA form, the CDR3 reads TGCAGTGCCAACCCGTCGTCCGAGCAGTACTTC.

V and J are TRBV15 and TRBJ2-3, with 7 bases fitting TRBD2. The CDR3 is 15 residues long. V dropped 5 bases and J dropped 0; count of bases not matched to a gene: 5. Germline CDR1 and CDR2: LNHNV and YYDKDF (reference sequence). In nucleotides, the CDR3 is TGTGCCACCAGCCGGGGAGGGGCGAGCACAGATACGCAGTATTTT. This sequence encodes CATSRGGASTDTQYF.

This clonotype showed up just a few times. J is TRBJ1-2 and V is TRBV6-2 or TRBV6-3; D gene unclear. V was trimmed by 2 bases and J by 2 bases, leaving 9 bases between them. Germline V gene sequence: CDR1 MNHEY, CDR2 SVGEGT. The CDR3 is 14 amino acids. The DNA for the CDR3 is TGTGCCAGCAGTTACGCGCTCCACAACTATGGCTACACCTTC. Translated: CASSYALHNYGYTF.

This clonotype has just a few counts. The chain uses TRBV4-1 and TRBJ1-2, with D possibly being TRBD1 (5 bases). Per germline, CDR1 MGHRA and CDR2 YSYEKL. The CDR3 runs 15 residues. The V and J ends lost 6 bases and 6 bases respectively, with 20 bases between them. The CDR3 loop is CASRGGLPRRHGYTF. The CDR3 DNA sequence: TGCGCCAGCAGGGGGGGACTCCCACGGAGGCATGGCTACACCTTC.

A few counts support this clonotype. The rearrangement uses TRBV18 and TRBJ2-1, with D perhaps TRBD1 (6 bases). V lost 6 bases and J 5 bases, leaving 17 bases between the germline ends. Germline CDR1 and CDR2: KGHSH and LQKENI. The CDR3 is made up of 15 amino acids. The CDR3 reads CASSSGTPPNNEQFF. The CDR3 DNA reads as TGTGCCAGCTCGTCCGGGACACCGCCTAACAATGAGCAGTTCTTC.

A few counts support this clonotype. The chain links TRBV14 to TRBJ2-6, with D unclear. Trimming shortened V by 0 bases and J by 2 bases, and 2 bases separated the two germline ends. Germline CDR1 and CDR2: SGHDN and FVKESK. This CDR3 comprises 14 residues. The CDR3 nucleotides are TGTGCCAGCAGCCAAGAAGCTGGGGCCAACGTCCTGACTTTC. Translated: CASSQEAGANVLTF.

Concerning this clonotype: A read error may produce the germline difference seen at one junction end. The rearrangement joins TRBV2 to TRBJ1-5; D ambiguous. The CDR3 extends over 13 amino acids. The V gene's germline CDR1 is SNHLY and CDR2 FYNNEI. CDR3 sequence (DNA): TGTGCCAGCAGTACATTGCGCAACCAGCCCCAGCATTTT. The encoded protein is CASSTLRNQPQHF.

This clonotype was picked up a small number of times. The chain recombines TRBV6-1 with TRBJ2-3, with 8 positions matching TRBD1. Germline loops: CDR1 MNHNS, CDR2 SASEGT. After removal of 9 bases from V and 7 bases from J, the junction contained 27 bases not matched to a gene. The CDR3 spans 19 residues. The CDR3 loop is CAREKPGQENLYDPHTQYF. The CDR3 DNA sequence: TGTGCCAGAGAAAAACCGGGACAGGAAAACCTTTACGATCCCCATACGCAGTATTTT.

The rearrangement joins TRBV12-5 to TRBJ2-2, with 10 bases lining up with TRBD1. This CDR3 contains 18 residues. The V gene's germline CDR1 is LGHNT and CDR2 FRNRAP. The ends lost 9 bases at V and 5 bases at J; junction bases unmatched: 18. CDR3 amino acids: CASALRTGGVIGTGELFF. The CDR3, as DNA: TGTGCTAGCGCGCTTCGGACAGGGGGAGTGATAGGGACCGGGGAGCTGTTTTTT.

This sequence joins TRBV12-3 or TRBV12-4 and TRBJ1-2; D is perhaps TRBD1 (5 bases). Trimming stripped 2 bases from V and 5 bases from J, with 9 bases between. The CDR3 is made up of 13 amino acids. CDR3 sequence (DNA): TGTGCCAGCAGTTTAAACCAGGGTTATGGCTACACCTTC. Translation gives CASSLNQGYGYTF.

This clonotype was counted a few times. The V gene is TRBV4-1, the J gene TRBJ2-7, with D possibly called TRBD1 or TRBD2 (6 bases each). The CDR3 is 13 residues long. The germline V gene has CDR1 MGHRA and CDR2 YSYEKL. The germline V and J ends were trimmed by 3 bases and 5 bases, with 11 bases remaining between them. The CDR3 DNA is TGCGCCAGCAGCCATAGGGGGGACCACGAGCAGTACTTC. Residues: CASSHRGDHEQYF.

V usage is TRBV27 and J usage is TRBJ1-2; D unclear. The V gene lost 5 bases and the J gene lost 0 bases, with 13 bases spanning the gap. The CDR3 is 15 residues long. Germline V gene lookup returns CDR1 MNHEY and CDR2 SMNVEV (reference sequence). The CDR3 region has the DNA TGTGCCAGCAGTCCCTCGGCACAGCCTAACTATGGCTACACCTTC. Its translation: CASSPSAQPNYGYTF.

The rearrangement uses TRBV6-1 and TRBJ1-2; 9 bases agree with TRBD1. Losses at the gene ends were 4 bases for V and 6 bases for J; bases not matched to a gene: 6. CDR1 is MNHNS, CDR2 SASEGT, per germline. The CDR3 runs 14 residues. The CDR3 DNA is TGTGCCAGCAGTGTTTTGGGACAGGGCGATGGCTACACCTTC. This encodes CASSVLGQGDGYTF.